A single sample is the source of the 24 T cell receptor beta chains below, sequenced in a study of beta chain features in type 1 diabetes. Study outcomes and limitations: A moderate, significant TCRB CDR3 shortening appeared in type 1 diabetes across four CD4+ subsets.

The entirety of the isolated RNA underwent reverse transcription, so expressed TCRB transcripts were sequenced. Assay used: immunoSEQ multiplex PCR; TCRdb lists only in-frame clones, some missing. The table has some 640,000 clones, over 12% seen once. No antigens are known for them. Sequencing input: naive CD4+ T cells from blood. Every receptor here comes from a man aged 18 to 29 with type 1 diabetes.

The CDR3 bases are TGCAGCGTTGAAGCCCAGGGGGCCCAAAAACTGTTTTTT. Its translation is CSVEAQGAQKLFF. J is TRBJ1-4 and V is TRBV29-1; 8 bases line up with TRBD1. Germline values: CDR1 SQVTM, CDR2 ANQGSEA. V was clipped by 1 base and J by 9 bases; unmatched bases: 4. This CDR3 has 13 residues.

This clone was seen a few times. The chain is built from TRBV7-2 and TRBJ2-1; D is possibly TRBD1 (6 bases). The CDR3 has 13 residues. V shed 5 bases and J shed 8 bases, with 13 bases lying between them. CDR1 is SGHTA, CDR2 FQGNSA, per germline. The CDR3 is CASSLSPGDEQFF. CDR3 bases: TGTGCCAGCAGCCTATCGCCAGGGGATGAGCAGTTCTTC. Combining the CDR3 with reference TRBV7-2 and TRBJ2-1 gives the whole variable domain GAGVSQSPSNKVTEKGKDVELRCDPISGHTALYWYRQSLGQGLEFLIYFQGNSAPDKSGLPSDRFSAERTGGSVSTLTIQRTQQEDSAVYLCASSLSPGDEQFFGPGTRLTVL.

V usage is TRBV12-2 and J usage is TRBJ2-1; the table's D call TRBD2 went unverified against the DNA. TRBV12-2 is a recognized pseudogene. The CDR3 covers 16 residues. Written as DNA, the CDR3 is TGTGCAAGTCGCCCACATCTTAGCGGGAGGTGTAATGAGCAGTTCTTC. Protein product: CASRPHLSGRCNEQFF.

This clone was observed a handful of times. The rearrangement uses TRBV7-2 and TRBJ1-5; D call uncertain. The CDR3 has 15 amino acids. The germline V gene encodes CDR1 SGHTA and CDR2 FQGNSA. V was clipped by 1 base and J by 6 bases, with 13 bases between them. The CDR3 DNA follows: TGTGCCAGCAGCTTAGTCATGGGGATGAGTCAGCCCCAGCATTTT. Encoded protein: CASSLVMGMSQPQHF. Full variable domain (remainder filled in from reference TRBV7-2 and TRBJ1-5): GAGVSQSPSNKVTEKGKDVELRCDPISGHTALYWYRQSLGQGLEFLIYFQGNSAPDKSGLPSDRFSAERTGGSVSTLTIQRTQQEDSAVYLCASSLVMGMSQPQHFGDGTRLSIL.

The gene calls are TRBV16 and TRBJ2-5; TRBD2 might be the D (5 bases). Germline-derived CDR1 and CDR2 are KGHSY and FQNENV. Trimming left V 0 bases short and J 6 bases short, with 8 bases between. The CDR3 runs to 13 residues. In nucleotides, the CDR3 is TGTGCCAGCAGCCAATCCGGAGGAAAGACCCAGTACTTC. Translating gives CASSQSGGKTQYF.

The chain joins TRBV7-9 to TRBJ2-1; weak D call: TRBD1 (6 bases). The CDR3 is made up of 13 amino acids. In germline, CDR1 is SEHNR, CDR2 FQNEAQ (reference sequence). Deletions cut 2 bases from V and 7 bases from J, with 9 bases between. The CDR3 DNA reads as TGTGCCAGCAGCTTAAGGGGGTTGAATGAGCAGTTCTTC. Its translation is CASSLRGLNEQFF.

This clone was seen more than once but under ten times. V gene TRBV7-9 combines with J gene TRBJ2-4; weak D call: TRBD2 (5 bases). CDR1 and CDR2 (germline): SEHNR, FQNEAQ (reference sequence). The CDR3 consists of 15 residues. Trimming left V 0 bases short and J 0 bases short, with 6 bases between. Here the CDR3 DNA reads TGTGCCAGCAGCTTAGCGGGAGCAGCCAAAAACATTCAGTACTTC. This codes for CASSLAGAAKNIQYF.

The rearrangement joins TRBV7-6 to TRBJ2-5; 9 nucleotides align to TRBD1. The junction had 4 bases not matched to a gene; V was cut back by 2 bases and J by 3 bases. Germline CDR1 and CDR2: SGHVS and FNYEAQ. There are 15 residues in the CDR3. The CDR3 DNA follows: TGTGCCAGCAGCTTATACAGGACAGGGGAAGAGACCCAGTACTTC. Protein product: CASSLYRTGEETQYF.

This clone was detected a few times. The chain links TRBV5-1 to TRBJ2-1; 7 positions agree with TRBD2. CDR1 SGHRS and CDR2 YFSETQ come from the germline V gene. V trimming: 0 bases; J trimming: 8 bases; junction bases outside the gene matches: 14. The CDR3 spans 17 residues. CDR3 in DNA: TGCGCCAGCAGCTTGGTATGGGGCGGGAGAGGCGGCGATGAGCAGTTCTTC. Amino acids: CASSLVWGGRGGDEQFF.

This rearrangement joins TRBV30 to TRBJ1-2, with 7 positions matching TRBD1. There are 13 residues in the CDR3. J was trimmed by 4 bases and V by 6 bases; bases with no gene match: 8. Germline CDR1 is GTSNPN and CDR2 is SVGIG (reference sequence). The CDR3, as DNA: TGTGCCTGTCAACCGGGACAGAGCTATGGCTACACCTTC. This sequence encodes CACQPGQSYGYTF.

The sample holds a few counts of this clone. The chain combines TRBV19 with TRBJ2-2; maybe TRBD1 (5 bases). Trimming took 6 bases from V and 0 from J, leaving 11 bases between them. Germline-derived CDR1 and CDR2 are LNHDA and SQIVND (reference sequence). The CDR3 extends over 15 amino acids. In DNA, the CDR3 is TGTGCCAGTAGAGGGGCAACGTCGAACACCGGGGAGCTGTTTTTT. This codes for CASRGATSNTGELFF.

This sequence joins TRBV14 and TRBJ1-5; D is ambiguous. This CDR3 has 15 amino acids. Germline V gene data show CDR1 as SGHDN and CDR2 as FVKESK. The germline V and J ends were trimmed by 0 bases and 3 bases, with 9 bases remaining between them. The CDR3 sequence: CASSQDRGYNQPQHF. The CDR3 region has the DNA TGTGCCAGCAGCCAAGATCGAGGGTACAATCAGCCCCAGCATTTT.

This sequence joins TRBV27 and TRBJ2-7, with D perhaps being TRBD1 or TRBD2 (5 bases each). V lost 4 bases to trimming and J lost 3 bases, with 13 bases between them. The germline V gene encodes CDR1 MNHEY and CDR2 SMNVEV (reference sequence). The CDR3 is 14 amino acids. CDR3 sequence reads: CASSSPGTLYEQYF. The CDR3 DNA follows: TGTGCCAGCAGTTCTCCTGGGACGCTCTACGAGCAGTACTTC.

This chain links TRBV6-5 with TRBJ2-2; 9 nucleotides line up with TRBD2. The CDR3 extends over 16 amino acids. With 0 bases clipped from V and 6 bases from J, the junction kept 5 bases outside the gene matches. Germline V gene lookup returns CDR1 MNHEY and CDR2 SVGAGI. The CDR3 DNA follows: TGTGCCAGCAGTTACTCCCTAGCGGGGATGGCCGGGGAGCTGTTTTTT. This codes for CASSYSLAGMAGELFF.

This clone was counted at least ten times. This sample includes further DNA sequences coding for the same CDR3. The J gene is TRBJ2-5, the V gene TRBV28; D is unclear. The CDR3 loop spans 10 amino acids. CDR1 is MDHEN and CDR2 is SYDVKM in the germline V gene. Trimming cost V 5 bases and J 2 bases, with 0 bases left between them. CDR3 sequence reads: CASSQETQYF. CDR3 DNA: TGTGCCAGCAGTCAAGAGACCCAGTACTTC.

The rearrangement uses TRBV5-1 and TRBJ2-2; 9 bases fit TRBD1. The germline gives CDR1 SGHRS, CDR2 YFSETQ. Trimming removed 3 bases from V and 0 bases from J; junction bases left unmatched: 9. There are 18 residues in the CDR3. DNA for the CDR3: TGCGCCAGCAGCTCCGCGGCCTGGACAGGGGCGAACACCGGGGAGCTGTTTTTT. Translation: CASSSAAWTGANTGELFF.

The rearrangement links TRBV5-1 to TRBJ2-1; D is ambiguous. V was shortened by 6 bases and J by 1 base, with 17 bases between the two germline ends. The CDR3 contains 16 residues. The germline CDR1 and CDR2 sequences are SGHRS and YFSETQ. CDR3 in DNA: TGCGCCAGCACTGTGGTAATAGGAAGGTCCTACAATGAGCAGTTCTTC. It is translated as CASTVVIGRSYNEQFF.

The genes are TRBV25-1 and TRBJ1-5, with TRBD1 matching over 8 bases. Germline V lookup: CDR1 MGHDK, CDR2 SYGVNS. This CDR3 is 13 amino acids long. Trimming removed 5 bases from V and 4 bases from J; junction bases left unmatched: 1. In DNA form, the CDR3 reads TGTGCCAGCAGTAGGACAGGGAATCAGCCCCAGCATTTT. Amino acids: CASSRTGNQPQHF.

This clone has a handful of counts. The CDR3 spells CASTFTGSGPSYGYTF. In DNA form, the CDR3 reads TGTGCCAGCACCTTTACTGGGTCAGGGCCCTCCTATGGCTACACCTTC. The chain couples TRBV6-6 to TRBJ1-2; TRBD1 is a possible D gene (5 bases). This CDR3 contains 16 residues. V lost 7 bases and J lost 4, with 22 bases in between. Germline loops: CDR1 MNHNY, CDR2 SVGAGI (reference sequence).

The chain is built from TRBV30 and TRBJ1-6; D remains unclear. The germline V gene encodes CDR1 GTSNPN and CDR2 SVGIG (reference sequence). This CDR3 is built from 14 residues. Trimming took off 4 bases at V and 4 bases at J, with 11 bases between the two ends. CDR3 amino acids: CAWKPAPYNSPLHF. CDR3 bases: TGTGCCTGGAAACCAGCACCGTATAATTCACCCCTCCACTTT.

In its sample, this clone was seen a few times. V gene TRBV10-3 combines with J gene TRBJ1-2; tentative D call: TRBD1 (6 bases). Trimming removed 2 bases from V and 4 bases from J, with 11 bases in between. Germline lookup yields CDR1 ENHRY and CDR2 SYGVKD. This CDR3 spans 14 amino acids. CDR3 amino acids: CAISEPTGSYGYTF. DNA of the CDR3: TGTGCCATCAGTGAGCCCACAGGGAGCTATGGCTACACCTTC.

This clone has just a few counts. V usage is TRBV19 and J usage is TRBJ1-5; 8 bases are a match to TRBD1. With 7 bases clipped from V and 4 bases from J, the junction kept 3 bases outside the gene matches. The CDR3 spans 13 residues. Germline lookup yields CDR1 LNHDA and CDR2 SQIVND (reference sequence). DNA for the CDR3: TGTGCCAGTACCCGACAGGGGAATCAGCCCCAGCATTTT. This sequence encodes CASTRQGNQPQHF.

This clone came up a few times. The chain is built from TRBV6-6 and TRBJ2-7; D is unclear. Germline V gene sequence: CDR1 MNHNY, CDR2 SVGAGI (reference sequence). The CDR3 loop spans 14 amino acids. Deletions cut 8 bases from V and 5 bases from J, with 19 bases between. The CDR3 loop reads CASGVLEGLHEQYF. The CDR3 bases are TGTGCCAGCGGGGTGTTAGAAGGCCTCCACGAGCAGTACTTC.

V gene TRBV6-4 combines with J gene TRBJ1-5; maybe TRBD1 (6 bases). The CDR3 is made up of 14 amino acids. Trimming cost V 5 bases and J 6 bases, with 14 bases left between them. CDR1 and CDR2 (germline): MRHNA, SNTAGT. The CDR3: CASSQGYGSQPQHF. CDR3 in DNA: TGTGCCAGCAGTCAGGGGTATGGTAGTCAGCCCCAGCATTTT.